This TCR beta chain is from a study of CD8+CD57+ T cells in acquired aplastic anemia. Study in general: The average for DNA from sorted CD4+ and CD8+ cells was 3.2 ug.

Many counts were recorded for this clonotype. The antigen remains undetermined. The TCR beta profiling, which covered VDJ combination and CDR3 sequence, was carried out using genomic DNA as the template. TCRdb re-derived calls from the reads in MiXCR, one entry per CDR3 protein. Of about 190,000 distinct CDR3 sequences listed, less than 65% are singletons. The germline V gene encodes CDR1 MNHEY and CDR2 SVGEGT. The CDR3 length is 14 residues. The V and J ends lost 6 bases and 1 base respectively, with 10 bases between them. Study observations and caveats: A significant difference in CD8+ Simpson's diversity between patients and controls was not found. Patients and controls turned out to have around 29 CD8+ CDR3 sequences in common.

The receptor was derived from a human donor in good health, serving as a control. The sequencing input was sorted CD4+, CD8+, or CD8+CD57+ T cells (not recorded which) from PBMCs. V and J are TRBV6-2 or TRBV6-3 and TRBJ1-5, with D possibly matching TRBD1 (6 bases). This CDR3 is CASRLGQSNQPQHF. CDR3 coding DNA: TGTGCCAGCAGACTTGGACAGAGCAATCAGCCCCAGCATTTT.